The source of this TCR beta chain is a study of a mutant IDH1 vaccine in newly diagnosed glioma. Background on the study: Patients received vaccination from 4-6 weeks after radiotherapy alone, or with temozolomide cycles.

TCRdb's table, derived via immunoSEQ multiplex PCR, lists solely in-frame clones and lacks some. The sample contains fewer than 60,000 clones, approximately 65% of which appear only once. Documented time point: week 47, end of study. Mutant IDH1 20-mer peptide, at 300 ug, made up each vaccine dose, with topical imiquimod. This clone was counted at least ten times. What it binds is unknown. Trimming stripped 6 bases from V and 4 bases from J, with 6 bases between. This CDR3 comprises 11 residues. Germline V lookup: CDR1 MNHNS, CDR2 SASEGT. The clonotype comes from a man aged 35-49 years with glioma. Some clones in this sample may be carry-over from other donors' samples. The sample here was peripheral blood mononuclear cells (PBMCs), taken from a glioma patient whose treatment included an IDH1 peptide vaccine. The V call is TRBV6-1, the J call TRBJ1-1, with D uncertain. The CDR3, as DNA: TGTGCCAGCAGAGCGTCCACTGAAGCTTTCTTT. Translated, it gives CASRASTEAFF.